This T cell receptor (delta chain) derives from a study of gamma-delta T cells after stem cell transplantation. TCRdb made new clone calls on the RT-PCR reads using CATT. The sample includes under 750 delta-chain clones, 20% to 25% of them seen just once. Trimming stripped 3 bases from V and 0 bases from J, with 22 bases between. The CDR3 contains 18 residues. The germline V gene encodes CDR1 GEAIGNYY and CDR2 EKD. On this clone itself: A far larger clone lies a single base away; this is likely a read error. Other DNA sequences of this sample code for an identical CDR3.

Sample: gamma-delta T cells. The chain has TRDV2 and TRDJ1; a weak D match, TRDD3 (6 bases). The sequence came from a human donor. It is not recorded whose cells these are; they may come from a transplant donor. In DNA, the CDR3 is TGTGCCTGTGACTCCGTTTCCACAGAAGGGGGACACACCGATAAACTCATCTTT. It is translated as CACDSVSTEGGHTDKLIF.